Listed below are T cell receptor beta chains from one sample, sequenced in a study of shared clonotypes between healthy human individuals. Data came from immunoSEQ multiplex PCR; TCRdb stores just in-frame clones and leaves some out. Of over 850,000 clones detected, around three quarters appear once; the ten largest clones hold approximately 0.52%. The source material was memory CD4+ T cells from PBMCs. These receptors were taken from a man younger than 35 in good health. Some clones in this sample may be carry-over from other donors' samples. CDR3s include the opening cysteine and the closing phenylalanine or tryptophan. The order of the fields is V gene, D gene, clone size, J gene, CDR3 DNA, CDR3 protein. The D gene is left open where the match is weak. A row's size may be missing; if present it is once, few, many or a size class.

V gene: TRBV5-4
D gene: .
clone size: .
J gene: TRBJ2-3
CDR3 DNA: TGTGCCAGCAGTCAGGGGGCGGGAGGAACAGATACGCAGTATTTT
CDR3 protein: CASSQGAGGTDTQYF

V gene: TRBV28
D gene: .
clone size: few
J gene: TRBJ2-1
CDR3 DNA: TGTGCCAGCAGTTTACTTAAAGGAGGGGTTAATGAGCAGTTCTTC
CDR3 protein: CASSLLKGGVNEQFF

V gene: TRBV7-3
D gene: .
clone size: .
J gene: TRBJ2-2
CDR3 DNA: TGTGCCAGCAGCATTGGAGGGACAGTGAACACCGGGGAGCTGTTTTTT
CDR3 protein: CASSIGGTVNTGELFF

V gene: TRBV11-3
D gene: TRBD1
clone size: .
J gene: TRBJ2-3
CDR3 DNA: TGTGCCAGCAGCCCGGGACAGGGGGCGGGAGGAACAGATACGCAGTATTTT
CDR3 protein: CASSPGQGAGGTDTQYF

V gene: TRBV5-1
D gene: TRBD2
clone size: .
J gene: TRBJ2-3
CDR3 DNA: TGCGCCAGCAGCTTGGGTGCGGGAGCGGCTACGCAGTATTTT
CDR3 protein: CASSLGAGAATQYF

V gene: TRBV27
D gene: TRBD1
clone size: few
J gene: TRBJ2-7
CDR3 DNA: TGTGCCAGCAGTTTGCTCGGGGACAGGTCTCTCGAGCAGTACTTC
CDR3 protein: CASSLLGDRSLEQYF

V gene: TRBV5-1
D gene: TRBD1
clone size: once
J gene: TRBJ1-4
CDR3 DNA: TGCGCCAGCAGCCCTCTGTTGGGTGGACAGGGTGGAGAAAAACTGTTTTTT
CDR3 protein: CASSPLLGGQGGEKLFF

V gene: TRBV5-1
D gene: .
clone size: .
J gene: TRBJ2-7
CDR3 DNA: TGCGCCAGCAGCTTGGTAGAGGTTTGGGCCGAGCAGTACTTC
CDR3 protein: CASSLVEVWAEQYF

V gene: TRBV6-4
D gene: TRBD2
clone size: .
J gene: TRBJ2-1
CDR3 DNA: TGTGCCAGCAGTGGGCTAGCGGGGGGATACAATGAGCAGTTCTTC
CDR3 protein: CASSGLAGGYNEQFF

V gene: TRBV30
D gene: .
clone size: .
J gene: TRBJ1-2
CDR3 DNA: TGTGCCTGGAGTGTGGATGGGAATGGCTACACCTTC
CDR3 protein: CAWSVDGNGYTF

V gene: TRBV29-1
D gene: .
clone size: many
J gene: TRBJ2-1
CDR3 DNA: TGCAGCGTTGCAGAGAGCTCCTACAATGAGCAGTTCTTC
CDR3 protein: CSVAESSYNEQFF

V gene: TRBV19
D gene: .
clone size: .
J gene: TRBJ2-6
CDR3 DNA: TGTGCCAGTAAAAGTTTTAGGTCAGCTAGTTCTGGGGCCAACGTCCTGACTTTC
CDR3 protein: CASKSFRSASSGANVLTF

V gene: TRBV6-5
D gene: TRBD2
clone size: .
J gene: TRBJ2-7
CDR3 DNA: TGTGCCAGCAGTTACTCTGCGGGGGGATACTTCTACGAGCAGTACTTC
CDR3 protein: CASSYSAGGYFYEQYF

V gene: TRBV7-2
D gene: .
clone size: .
J gene: TRBJ2-5
CDR3 DNA: TGTGCCAGCAGCTTAGAAGGATCAGAGACCCAGTACTTC
CDR3 protein: CASSLEGSETQYF

V gene: TRBV28
D gene: .
clone size: .
J gene: TRBJ2-5
CDR3 DNA: TGTGCCAGTTCCTACCCCCAGGAGGGAGAGACCCAGTACTTC
CDR3 protein: CASSYPQEGETQYF

V gene: TRBV10-3
D gene: TRBD2
clone size: few
J gene: TRBJ2-5
CDR3 DNA: TGTGCCACCAAGGGGACTAGCGGGGAAGAGACCCAGTACTTC
CDR3 protein: CATKGTSGEETQYF